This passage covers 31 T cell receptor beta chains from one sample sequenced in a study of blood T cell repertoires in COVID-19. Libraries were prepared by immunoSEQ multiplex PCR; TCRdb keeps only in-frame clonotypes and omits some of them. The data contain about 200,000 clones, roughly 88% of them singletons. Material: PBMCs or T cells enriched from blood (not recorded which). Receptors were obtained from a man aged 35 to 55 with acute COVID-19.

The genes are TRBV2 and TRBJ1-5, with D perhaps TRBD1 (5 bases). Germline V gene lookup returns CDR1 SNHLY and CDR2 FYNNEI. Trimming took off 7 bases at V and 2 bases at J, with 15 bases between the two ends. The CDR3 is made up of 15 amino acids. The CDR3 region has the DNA TGTGCCAGCACCAGGGATAAGGCGGGCAATCAGCCCCAGCATTTT. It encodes CASTRDKAGNQPQHF.

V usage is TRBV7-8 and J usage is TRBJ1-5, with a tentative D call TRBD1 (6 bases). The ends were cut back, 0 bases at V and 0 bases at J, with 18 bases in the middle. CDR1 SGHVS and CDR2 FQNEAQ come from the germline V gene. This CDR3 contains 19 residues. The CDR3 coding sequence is TGTGCCAGCAGCTTAGCCCTTCGCGGGGGGGCTAATAGCAATCAGCCCCAGCATTTT. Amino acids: CASSLALRGGANSNQPQHF.

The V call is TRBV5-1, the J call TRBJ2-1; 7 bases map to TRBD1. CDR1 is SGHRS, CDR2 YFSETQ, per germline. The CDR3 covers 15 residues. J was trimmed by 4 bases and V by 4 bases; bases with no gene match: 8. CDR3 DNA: TGCGCCAGCAGCCCTGACAGGGACCTGTACAATGAGCAGTTCTTC. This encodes CASSPDRDLYNEQFF.

CDR3 region: CASRGLAGVTGELFF. In nucleotides, the CDR3 is TGCGCCAGCAGGGGACTAGCGGGCGTAACCGGGGAGCTGTTTTTT. The chain uses TRBV10-2 and TRBJ2-2, with 12 positions matching TRBD2. Unmatched junction bases numbered 4, after V lost 6 bases and J lost 5 bases. This CDR3 is built from 15 residues. CDR1 WSHSY and CDR2 SAAADI come from the germline V gene.

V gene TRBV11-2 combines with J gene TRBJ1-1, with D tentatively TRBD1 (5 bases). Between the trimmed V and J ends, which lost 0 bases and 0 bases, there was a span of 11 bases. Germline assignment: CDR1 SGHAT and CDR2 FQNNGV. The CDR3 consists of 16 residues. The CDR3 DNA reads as TGTGCCAGCAGCTTAGAAGGGCGGGGGGTGAACACTGAAGCTTTCTTT. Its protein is CASSLEGRGVNTEAFF.

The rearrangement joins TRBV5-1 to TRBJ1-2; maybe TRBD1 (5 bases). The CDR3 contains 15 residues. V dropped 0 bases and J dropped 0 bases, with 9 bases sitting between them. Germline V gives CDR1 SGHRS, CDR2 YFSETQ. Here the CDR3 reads CASSLAGGANYGYTF. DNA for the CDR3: TGCGCCAGCAGCTTGGCCGGGGGGGCTAACTATGGCTACACCTTC.

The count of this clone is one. The CDR3 region has the DNA TGTGCCAGCAGCCCGGGACAGGGAAGCTACACCTTC. It translates to CASSPGQGSYTF. The V and J genes are TRBV3-1 (or the pseudogene TRBV3-2) and TRBJ1-2; 9 nucleotides line up with TRBD1. CDR3 length: 12 residues. The germline CDR1 and CDR2 sequences are LGHDT and YNNKEL (reference sequence). V lost 4 bases to trimming and J lost 9 bases; unmatched junction nucleotides: 3.

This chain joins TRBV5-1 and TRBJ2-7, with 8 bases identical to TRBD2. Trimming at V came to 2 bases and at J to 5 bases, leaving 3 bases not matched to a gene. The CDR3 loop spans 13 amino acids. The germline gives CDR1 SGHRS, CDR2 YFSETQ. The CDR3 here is CASSFAGGHEQYF. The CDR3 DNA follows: TGCGCCAGCAGCTTCGCGGGAGGCCACGAGCAGTACTTC.

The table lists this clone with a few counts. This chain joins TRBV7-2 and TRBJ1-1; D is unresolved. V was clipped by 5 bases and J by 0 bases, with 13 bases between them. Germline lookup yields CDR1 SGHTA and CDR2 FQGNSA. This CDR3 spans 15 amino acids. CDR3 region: CASSRGVTMNTEAFF. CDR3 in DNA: TGTGCCAGCAGCAGAGGCGTCACCATGAACACTGAAGCTTTCTTT.

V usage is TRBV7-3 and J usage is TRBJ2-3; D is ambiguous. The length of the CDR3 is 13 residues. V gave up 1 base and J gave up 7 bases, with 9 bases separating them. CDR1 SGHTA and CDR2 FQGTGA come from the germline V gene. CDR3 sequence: CASSLKPSHTQYF. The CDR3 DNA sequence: TGTGCCAGCAGCTTAAAACCGAGCCATACGCAGTATTTT.

The CDR3 DNA is TGTGCCAGCAGCTTTATTTCCCCGCGAGGAAACACCATATATTTT. It codes for CASSFISPRGNTIYF. The chain carries TRBV11-2 and TRBJ1-3; D call uncertain. The V end was cut by 3 bases, the J end by 4 bases, with 13 bases between. CDR3 size: 15 residues. Germline-derived CDR1 and CDR2 are SGHAT and FQNNGV.

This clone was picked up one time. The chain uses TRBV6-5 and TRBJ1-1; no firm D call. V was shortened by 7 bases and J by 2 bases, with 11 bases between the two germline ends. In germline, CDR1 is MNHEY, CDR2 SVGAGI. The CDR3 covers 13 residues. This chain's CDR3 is CASNKIRNTEAFF. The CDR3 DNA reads TGTGCCAGCAACAAGATCAGAAACACTGAAGCTTTCTTT.

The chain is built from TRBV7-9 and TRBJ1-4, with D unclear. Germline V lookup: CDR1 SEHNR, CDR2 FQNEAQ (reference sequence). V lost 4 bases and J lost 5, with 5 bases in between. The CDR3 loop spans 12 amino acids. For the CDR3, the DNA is TGTGCCAGCAGCTCGGAGAATGAAAAACTGTTTTTT. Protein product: CASSSENEKLFF.

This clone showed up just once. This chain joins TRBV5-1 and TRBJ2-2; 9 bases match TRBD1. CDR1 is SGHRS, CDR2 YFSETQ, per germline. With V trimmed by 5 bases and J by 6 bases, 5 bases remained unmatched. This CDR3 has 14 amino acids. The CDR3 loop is CASSPRTGAGELFF. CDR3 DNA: TGCGCCAGCAGTCCCAGGACAGGGGCCGGGGAGCTGTTTTTT.

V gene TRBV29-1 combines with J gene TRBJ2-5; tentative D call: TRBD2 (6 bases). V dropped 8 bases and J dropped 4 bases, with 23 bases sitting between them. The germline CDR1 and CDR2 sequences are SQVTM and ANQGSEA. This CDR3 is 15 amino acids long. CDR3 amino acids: CSTKGTAEGRETQYF. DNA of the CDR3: TGCAGCACGAAGGGGACTGCGGAGGGAAGAGAGACCCAGTACTTC.

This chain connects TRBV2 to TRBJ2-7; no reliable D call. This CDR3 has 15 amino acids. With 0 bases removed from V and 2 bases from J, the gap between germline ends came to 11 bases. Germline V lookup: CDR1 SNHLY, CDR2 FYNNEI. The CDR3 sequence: CASSEASRQTYEQYF. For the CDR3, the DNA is TGTGCCAGCAGTGAAGCGTCGAGACAAACCTACGAGCAGTACTTC.

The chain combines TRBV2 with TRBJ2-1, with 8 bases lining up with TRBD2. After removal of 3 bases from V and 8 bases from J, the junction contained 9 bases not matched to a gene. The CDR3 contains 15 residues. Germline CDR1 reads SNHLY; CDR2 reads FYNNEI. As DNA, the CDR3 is TGTGCCAGCAGTGATCCAGGCGGGAGGTCTCATGAGCAGTTCTTC. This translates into CASSDPGGRSHEQFF.

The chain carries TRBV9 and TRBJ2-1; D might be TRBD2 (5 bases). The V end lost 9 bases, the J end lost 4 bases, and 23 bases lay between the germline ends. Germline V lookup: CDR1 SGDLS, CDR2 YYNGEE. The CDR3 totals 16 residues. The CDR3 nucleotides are TGTGCCAACACCAAACGGCGGCTAGCCCCTTACAATGAGCAGTTCTTC. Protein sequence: CANTKRRLAPYNEQFF. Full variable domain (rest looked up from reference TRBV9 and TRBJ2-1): DSGVTQTPKHLITATGQRVTLRCSPRSGDLSVYWYQQSLDQGLQFLIQYYNGEERAKGNILERFSAQQFPDLHSELNLSSLELGDSALYFCANTKRRLAPYNEQFFGPGTRLTVL.

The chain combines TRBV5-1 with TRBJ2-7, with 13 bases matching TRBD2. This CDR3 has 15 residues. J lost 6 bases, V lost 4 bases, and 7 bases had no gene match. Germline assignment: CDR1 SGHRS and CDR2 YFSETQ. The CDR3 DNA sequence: TGCGCCAGCAGCATCGGACTAGCGGGAGTCCCCGAGCAGTACTTC. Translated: CASSIGLAGVPEQYF.

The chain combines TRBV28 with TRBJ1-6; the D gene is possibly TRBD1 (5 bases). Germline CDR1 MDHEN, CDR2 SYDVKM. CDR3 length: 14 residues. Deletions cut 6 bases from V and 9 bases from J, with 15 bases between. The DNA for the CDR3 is TGTGCCAGCAGCCCGGGGGTCCGCGCTTCACCCCTCCACTTT. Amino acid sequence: CASSPGVRASPLHF. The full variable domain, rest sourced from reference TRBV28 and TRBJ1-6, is DVKVTQSSRYLVKRTGEKVFLECVQDMDHENMFWYRQDPGLGLRLIYFSYDVKMKEKGDIPEGYSVSREKKERFSLILESASTNQTSMYLCASSPGVRASPLHFGNGTRLTVT.

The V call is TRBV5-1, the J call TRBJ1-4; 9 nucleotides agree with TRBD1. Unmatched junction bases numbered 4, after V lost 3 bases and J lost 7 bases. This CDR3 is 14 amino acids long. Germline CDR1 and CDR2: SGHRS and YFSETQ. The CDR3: CASSWGQGSEKLFF. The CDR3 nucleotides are TGCGCCAGCAGCTGGGGACAGGGAAGTGAAAAACTGTTTTTT.

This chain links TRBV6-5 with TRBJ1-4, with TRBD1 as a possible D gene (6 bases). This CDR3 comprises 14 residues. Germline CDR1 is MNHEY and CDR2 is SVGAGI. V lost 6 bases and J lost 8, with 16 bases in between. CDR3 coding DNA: TGTGCCAGCAGCAGACAGGTGGGATGGGAAAAACTGTTTTTT. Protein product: CASSRQVGWEKLFF.

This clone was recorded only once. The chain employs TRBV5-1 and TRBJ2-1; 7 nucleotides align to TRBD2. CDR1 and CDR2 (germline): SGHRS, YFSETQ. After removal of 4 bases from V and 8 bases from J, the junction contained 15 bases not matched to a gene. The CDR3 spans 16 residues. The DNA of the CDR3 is TGCGCCAGCAGCCTAACTGGCGGGAGTCTGGGATATGAGCAGTTCTTC. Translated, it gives CASSLTGGSLGYEQFF.

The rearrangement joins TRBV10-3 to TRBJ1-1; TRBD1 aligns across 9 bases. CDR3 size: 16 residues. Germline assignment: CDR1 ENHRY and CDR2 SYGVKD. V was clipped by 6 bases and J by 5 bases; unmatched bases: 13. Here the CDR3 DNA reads TGTGCCATCAGGGGGCTAAGGGGGACAGGGATAACTGAAGCTTTCTTT. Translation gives CAIRGLRGTGITEAFF.

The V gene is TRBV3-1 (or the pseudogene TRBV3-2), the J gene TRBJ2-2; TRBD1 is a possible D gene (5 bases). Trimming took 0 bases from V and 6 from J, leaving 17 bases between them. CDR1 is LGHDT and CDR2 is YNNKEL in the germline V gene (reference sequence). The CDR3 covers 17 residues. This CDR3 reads CASSQDLGRVGAGELFF. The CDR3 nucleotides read TGTGCCAGCAGCCAAGATCTAGGCAGGGTGGGCGCCGGGGAGCTGTTTTTT.

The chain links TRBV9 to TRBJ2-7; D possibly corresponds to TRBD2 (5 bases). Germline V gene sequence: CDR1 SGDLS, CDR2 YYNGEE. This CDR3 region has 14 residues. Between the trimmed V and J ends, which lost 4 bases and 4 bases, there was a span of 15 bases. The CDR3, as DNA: TGTGCCAGCAGCCCAACTTCAGCGGTTTACGAGCAGTACTTC. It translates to CASSPTSAVYEQYF.

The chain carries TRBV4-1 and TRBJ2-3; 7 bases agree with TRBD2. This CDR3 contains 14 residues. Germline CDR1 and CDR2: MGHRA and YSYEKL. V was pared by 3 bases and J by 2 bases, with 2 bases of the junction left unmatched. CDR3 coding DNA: TGCGCCAGCAGCCATGGGGACTACACAGATACGCAGTATTTT. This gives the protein CASSHGDYTDTQYF.

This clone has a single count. The CDR3 here is CASSFRDRGLGYTF. The CDR3 DNA reads as TGTGCCAGCAGTTTCCGGGACAGGGGGCTCGGCTACACCTTC. The rearrangement links TRBV28 to TRBJ1-2; 12 bases match TRBD1. The length of the CDR3 is 14 residues. CDR1 MDHEN and CDR2 SYDVKM come from the germline V gene. V was clipped by 3 bases and J by 8 bases; unmatched bases: 4.

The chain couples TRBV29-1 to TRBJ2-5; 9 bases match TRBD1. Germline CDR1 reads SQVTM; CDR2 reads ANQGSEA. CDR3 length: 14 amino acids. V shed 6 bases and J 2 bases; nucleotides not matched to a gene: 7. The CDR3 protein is CSVVPDRGQETQYF. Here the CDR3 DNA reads TGCAGCGTCGTCCCGGACAGGGGACAAGAGACCCAGTACTTC.

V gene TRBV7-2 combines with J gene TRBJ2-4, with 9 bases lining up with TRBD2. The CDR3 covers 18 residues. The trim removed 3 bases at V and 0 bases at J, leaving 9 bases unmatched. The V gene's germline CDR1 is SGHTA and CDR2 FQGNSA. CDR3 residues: CASSFYNSGSKAKNIQYF. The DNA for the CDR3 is TGTGCCAGCAGCTTTTACAATAGCGGGAGTAAAGCCAAAAACATTCAGTACTTC.

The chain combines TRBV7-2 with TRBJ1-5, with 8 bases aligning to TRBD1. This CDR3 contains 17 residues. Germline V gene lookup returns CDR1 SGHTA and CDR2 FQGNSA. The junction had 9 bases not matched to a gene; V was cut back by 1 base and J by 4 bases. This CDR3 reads CASSLEGPGGGNQPQHF. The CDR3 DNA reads TGTGCCAGCAGCTTAGAGGGGCCAGGGGGCGGTAATCAGCCCCAGCATTTT.